The clone carrying this T cell receptor (beta chain) has at least ten counts. What it recognizes is unknown. TCRdb redid the calling of the 5' RACE reads with MiXCR, one entry per CDR3 protein. The sample has roughly 690,000 distinct CDR3 sequences, 21% seen once. The germline CDR1 and CDR2 sequences are MNHNS and SASEGT. V lost 4 bases and J 4 bases, leaving 11 bases between the germline ends. The CDR3 is 13 residues long. This specimen comes from a study of identical twins. Broader study findings: Zero-insertion analyses might be partly confounded by invariant T cells like MAIT and iNKT.

This same sample was also taken into another study, of T cells expressing NK-cell markers. That publication notes: Source material for TCR beta repertoires consisted of sorted CD3+CD56+NKG2C+, CD3+CD56+NKG2C- and CD3+CD56-NKG2C+ T cells.

The J gene is TRBJ2-7, the V gene TRBV6-1; TRBD2 is a possible D gene (6 bases). The receptor was derived from a woman aged 18-29 years in good health. The sequenced sample consisted of PBMCs. The CDR3 reads CASSVAVAYEQYF. In DNA, the CDR3 is TGTGCCAGCAGTGTAGCGGTTGCGTACGAGCAGTACTTC.